This is a list of T cell receptor beta chains from one sample in a study of T-cell reconstitution after alpha-beta-depleted transplantation in children. TCRdb reprocessed the PCR reads via MiXCR and lists one record per CDR3 protein. The data contain a few hundred thousand distinct CDR3 sequences, 10% of them singletons. The sequencing here drew on PBMCs from the stem cell graft donor, taken from the stem cell graft. All receptors derive from a human donor who donated a stem cell graft to a child with acute lymphoblastic leukemia. CDR3s include the opening cysteine and the closing phenylalanine or tryptophan. The order of the fields is D gene, V gene, J gene, clone size, CDR3 DNA, CDR3 protein. The D gene is left open where the match is weak. Expanded clones are given a class, and other clones once, few, many or no size at all.

D gene: -
V gene: TRBV27
J gene: TRBJ1-5
clone size: many
CDR3 DNA: TGTGCCAGCAGTTTATCAGGTGGGGGGATGGTGGGGCCCCAGCATTTT
CDR3 protein: CASSLSGGGMVGPQHF

D gene: -
V gene: TRBV29-1
J gene: TRBJ2-7
clone size: -
CDR3 DNA: TGCAGCGTTGAGGAGGGGGGGAACTCCTACGAGCAGTACTTC
CDR3 protein: CSVEEGGNSYEQYF

D gene: TRBD1
V gene: TRBV5-1
J gene: TRBJ2-6
clone size: -
CDR3 DNA: TGCGCCAGCAGCTTGACCTCAGGGGGTGGGGCCAACGTCCTGACTTTC
CDR3 protein: CASSLTSGGGANVLTF

D gene: TRBD2
V gene: TRBV6-2/TRBV6-3
J gene: TRBJ2-7
clone size: -
CDR3 DNA: TGTGCCAGCAGCCCGACTAGCGTTGCCTACGAGCAGTACTTC
CDR3 protein: CASSPTSVAYEQYF

D gene: TRBD2
V gene: TRBV27
J gene: TRBJ2-7
clone size: many
CDR3 DNA: TGTGCCAGCAGCCCAAACTCGGGGGGTTTCTACGAGCAGTACTTC
CDR3 protein: CASSPNSGGFYEQYF

D gene: -
V gene: TRBV7-9
J gene: TRBJ2-7
clone size: many
CDR3 DNA: TGTGCCAGCAGCTTAGCTCAAGGCTACGAGCAGTACTTC
CDR3 protein: CASSLAQGYEQYF

D gene: TRBD2
V gene: TRBV5-1
J gene: TRBJ2-1
clone size: -
CDR3 DNA: TGCGCCAGCGATAGCGGGAGTTTGAATGAGCAGTTCTTC
CDR3 protein: CASDSGSLNEQFF

D gene: -
V gene: TRBV18
J gene: TRBJ2-5
clone size: -
CDR3 DNA: TGTGCCAGCTCACCACCGTCGGTCCGGGAGACCCAGTACTTC
CDR3 protein: CASSPPSVRETQYF

D gene: TRBD1
V gene: TRBV29-1
J gene: TRBJ1-1
clone size: few
CDR3 DNA: TGCAGCGCTTGGACAGGGGGCACGGACACTGAAGCTTTCTTT
CDR3 protein: CSAWTGGTDTEAFF

D gene: -
V gene: TRBV12-3/TRBV12-4
J gene: TRBJ2-7
clone size: few
CDR3 DNA: TGTGCCAGCAGTTTTTCAACTATCAACGAGCAGTACTTC
CDR3 protein: CASSFSTINEQYF

D gene: -
V gene: TRBV3-1
J gene: TRBJ1-4
clone size: -
CDR3 DNA: TGTGCCAGCAGCCAAGACCCGACACGAGGGATGGAGGAAAAACTGTTTTTT
CDR3 protein: CASSQDPTRGMEEKLFF

D gene: -
V gene: TRBV4-2
J gene: TRBJ2-1
clone size: -
CDR3 DNA: TGTGCCAGCAGCCAAGGGGAGGAGACACAGCAGTTCTTC
CDR3 protein: CASSQGEETQQFF

D gene: -
V gene: TRBV12-3/TRBV12-4
J gene: TRBJ2-1
clone size: -
CDR3 DNA: TGTGCCAGCACCCAGGCCTTGCGCTCCTACAATGAGCAGTTCTTC
CDR3 protein: CASTQALRSYNEQFF

D gene: TRBD2
V gene: TRBV6-1
J gene: TRBJ2-1
clone size: few
CDR3 DNA: TGTGCCAGCAGTGAAGATCGGACTAGCGGGAGGGGTGAGCAGTTCTTC
CDR3 protein: CASSEDRTSGRGEQFF

D gene: -
V gene: TRBV28
J gene: TRBJ1-2
clone size: -
CDR3 DNA: TGTGCCAGCGCAACGGCGAGGACAGTATATTTGGGGGGCTACACCTTC
CDR3 protein: CASATARTVYLGGYTF

D gene: -
V gene: TRBV9
J gene: TRBJ2-1
clone size: many
CDR3 DNA: TGTGCCAGCAGCGGGTGGGGCCCGGGGAATGAGCAGTTCTTC
CDR3 protein: CASSGWGPGNEQFF

D gene: -
V gene: TRBV20-1
J gene: TRBJ2-7
clone size: -
CDR3 DNA: TGCAGTGCTAGCCCGTCGGCAACCTACGAGCAGTACTTC
CDR3 protein: CSASPSATYEQYF

D gene: TRBD1
V gene: TRBV11-1
J gene: TRBJ2-2
clone size: few
CDR3 DNA: TGTGCCAGCAGCTTAGAACAGGGGCTACACACCGGGGAGCTGTTTTTT
CDR3 protein: CASSLEQGLHTGELFF

D gene: TRBD2
V gene: TRBV27
J gene: TRBJ2-2
clone size: few
CDR3 DNA: TGTGCCAGCAGTTTAAGTGTCGCGGGGGGCACCGGGGAGCTGTTTTTT
CDR3 protein: CASSLSVAGGTGELFF

D gene: -
V gene: TRBV20-1
J gene: TRBJ2-4
clone size: few
CDR3 DNA: TGCAGTGCTGGCCAGGAGAATCAGTACTTC
CDR3 protein: CSAGQENQYF

D gene: -
V gene: TRBV15
J gene: TRBJ2-1
clone size: few
CDR3 DNA: TGTGCCACCAGCAGAGATCCCATTGCAGACAATGAGCAGTTCTTC
CDR3 protein: CATSRDPIADNEQFF

D gene: TRBD1
V gene: TRBV20-1
J gene: TRBJ1-1
clone size: few
CDR3 DNA: TGCAGTGCTCTCGACCCGGGACAGGAGACCTCAATGAACACTGAAGCTTTCTTT
CDR3 protein: CSALDPGQETSMNTEAFF

D gene: -
V gene: TRBV6-5
J gene: TRBJ2-7
clone size: many
CDR3 DNA: TGTGCCAGCAGTTACGGCGTAGGGTACGAGCAGTACTTC
CDR3 protein: CASSYGVGYEQYF

D gene: -
V gene: TRBV12-3/TRBV12-4
J gene: TRBJ2-1
clone size: many
CDR3 DNA: TGTGCCAGCAGTTTAGCGGGGAGGAACAACAATGAGCAGTTCTTC
CDR3 protein: CASSLAGRNNNEQFF

D gene: -
V gene: TRBV20-1
J gene: TRBJ2-3
clone size: few
CDR3 DNA: TGCAGTGCTGGGGGTATACGTCGAGATACGCAGTATTTT
CDR3 protein: CSAGGIRRDTQYF

D gene: TRBD2
V gene: TRBV9
J gene: TRBJ2-3
clone size: -
CDR3 DNA: TGTGCCAGCAGCGTAGAAAGCGGGAGAGCAGATACGCAGTATTTT
CDR3 protein: CASSVESGRADTQYF

D gene: -
V gene: TRBV6-6
J gene: TRBJ1-2
clone size: -
CDR3 DNA: TGTGCCAGCAGTTACTCGGAGGGGTGGGGCTACACCTTC
CDR3 protein: CASSYSEGWGYTF

D gene: -
V gene: TRBV3-1
J gene: TRBJ2-3
clone size: many
CDR3 DNA: TGTGCCAGCAGCCCCTACGGGGATACGCAGTATTTT
CDR3 protein: CASSPYGDTQYF